The 4 T cell receptor beta chains below come from one sample, sequenced in a study of T cell responses to AZD1222 COVID-19 vaccine. Sequenced by immunoSEQ multiplex PCR; TCRdb stores in-frame clones only, minus some. This sample has tens of thousands of clones; 84% occur once, and the top ten carry about 7%. The material was peripheral blood, obtained on day 0 of AZD1222 vaccination. Receptors were obtained from an adult in good health.

This chain joins TRBV12-3 or TRBV12-4 and TRBJ1-2, with D tentatively TRBD1 (6 bases). This CDR3 has 13 amino acids. The V end lost 5 bases, the J end lost 8 bases, and 15 bases lay between the germline ends. The DNA for the CDR3 is TGTGCCAGCAGTCCCCGGACAGTTAGAGGCTACACCTTC. It encodes CASSPRTVRGYTF.

The chain carries TRBV6-6 and TRBJ1-3; possibly TRBD1 for D (6 bases). V was pared by 5 bases and J by 2 bases, with 10 bases between. Germline-derived CDR1 and CDR2 are MNHNY and SVGAGI (reference sequence). There are 14 residues in the CDR3. CDR3 sequence: CASSQRTAGNTIYF. Here the CDR3 DNA reads TGTGCCAGCAGTCAGCGGACAGCTGGAAACACCATATATTTT.

This clone showed up just once. The CDR3 bases are TGTGCCAGTATGGTCAGGGGAAGCACAGATACGCAGTATTTT. As protein: CASMVRGSTDTQYF. This sequence joins TRBV19 and TRBJ2-3; TRBD1 is a possible D gene (6 bases). This CDR3 has 14 amino acids. The germline gives CDR1 LNHDA, CDR2 SQIVND (reference sequence). V shed 7 bases and J shed 0 bases, with 11 bases lying between them.

DNA of the CDR3: TGTGCCAGTATGGGGGCGGGCCAGTTAAACTACGAGCAGTACTTC. Translated, it gives CASMGAGQLNYEQYF. This chain connects TRBV19 to TRBJ2-7; tentative D call: TRBD1 (6 bases). The CDR3 has 15 amino acids. Germline CDR1 reads LNHDA; CDR2 reads SQIVND (reference sequence). Between the trimmed V and J ends, which lost 7 bases and 3 bases, there was a span of 19 bases.